These T cell receptor beta chains were read from a single sample in a study of immune cell composition in non-small cell lung cancer. Assay used: immunoSEQ multiplex PCR; TCRdb lists only in-frame clones, some missing. The repertoire has some 7,000 clones, around 77% of them found once; the top ten carry just under 6.5%. The specimen sequenced was non-adjacent lung tissue. These receptors were obtained from a human donor with non-small cell lung cancer. Both conserved end residues are part of each CDR3. Each record gives: clone size, J gene, V gene, D gene, CDR3 protein, CDR3 DNA. D genes are given only for firm matches. Part of the rows lack a size; the others show once, few, many or a class for expanded clones.

NA TRBJ2-2 TRBV28 TRBD1 CASIRDRNTGELFF TGTGCCAGCATTAGGGACAGGAACACCGGGGAGCTGTTTTTT
NA TRBJ1-1 TRBV5-1 NA CASSLGGRAGNTEAFF TGCGCCAGCAGCTTGGGGGGGAGGGCTGGTAACACTGAAGCTTTCTTT
NA TRBJ2-3 TRBV4-1 NA CASSQEITGTTDTQYF TGCGCCAGCAGCCAAGAAATTACGGGAACCACAGATACGCAGTATTTT
NA TRBJ2-4 TRBV21-1 NA CASSKARASGTYSNQAKNIQYF TGTGCCAGCAGCAAAGCCAGGGCTAGCGGGACTTATAGTAACCAGGCCAAAAACATTCAGTACTTC
once TRBJ2-1 TRBV7-8 TRBD2 CASSILSGTSYNEQFF TGTGCCAGCAGTATATTAAGCGGGACGTCCTACAATGAGCAGTTCTTC
NA TRBJ2-7 TRBV28 NA CASSPGTLTYEQYF TGTGCCAGCAGTCCGGGGACTCTTACCTACGAGCAGTACTTC
NA TRBJ2-7 TRBV5-1 NA CASSLGKWRAYEQYF TGCGCCAGCAGCTTGGGGAAGTGGAGGGCCTACGAGCAGTACTTC
NA TRBJ2-5 TRBV18 NA CASSPTWEQGVMKTQYF TGTGCCAGCTCACCAACGTGGGAACAGGGTGTCATGAAGACCCAGTACTTC
NA TRBJ2-3 TRBV5-6 TRBD2 CASSSSGSTDTQYF TGTGCCAGCAGCTCTAGCGGTAGCACAGATACGCAGTATTTT
NA TRBJ2-5 TRBV7-2 NA CASSSGHRGVGETQYF TGTGCCAGCAGCTCGGGACATCGGGGAGTTGGAGAGACCCAGTACTTC
NA TRBJ2-5 TRBV28 NA CASSFSGVQETQYF TGTGCCAGCAGTTTTTCCGGGGTCCAAGAGACCCAGTACTTC
once TRBJ1-2 TRBV2 TRBD1 CASSKGPGGIGYTF TGTGCCAGCAGCAAGGGGCCAGGGGGTATTGGCTACACCTTC
NA TRBJ2-5 TRBV27 NA CASAGGSQETQYF TGTGCCAGCGCCGGCGGGTCTCAAGAGACCCAGTACTTC
NA TRBJ2-7 TRBV20-1 NA CSAGHSEQYF TGCAGTGCGGGACATTCCGAGCAGTACTTC
NA TRBJ2-1 TRBV7-9 TRBD2 CASSMGLAGVNEQFF TGTGCCAGCAGCATGGGACTAGCGGGAGTCAATGAGCAGTTCTTC
NA TRBJ1-2 TRBV6-5 TRBD1 CASRRDRNYGYTF TGTGCCAGCAGGCGGGACAGAAACTATGGCTACACCTTC
NA TRBJ2-3 TRBV10-3 TRBD1 CAISGGQGYLTQYF TGTGCCATCAGTGGGGGACAGGGATACCTTACGCAGTATTTT
NA TRBJ2-1 TRBV9 TRBD2 CASSVWGGRASVNEQFF TGTGCCAGCAGCGTATGGGGCGGGAGGGCCTCCGTGAATGAGCAGTTCTTC
NA TRBJ2-7 TRBV27 NA CASSLDRGTYEQYF TGTGCCAGCAGTTTAGACCGGGGGACCTACGAGCAGTACTTC
NA TRBJ2-1 TRBV28 NA CASSFAGLGNEQFF TGTGCCAGCAGTTTTGCGGGATTGGGCAATGAGCAGTTCTTC
medium-sized TRBJ1-5 TRBV7-5 NA CARSLYRTGGNQPQHF TGTGCCAGAAGCTTATACAGGACAGGGGGGAATCAGCCCCAGCATTTT
few TRBJ2-3 TRBV19 TRBD2 CASSNGASGSTDTQYF TGTGCCAGTAGTAATGGGGCTAGCGGGAGCACAGATACGCAGTATTTT
NA TRBJ2-2 TRBV28 TRBD1 CASRYPGGTGELFF TGTGCCAGCAGATACCCAGGGGGCACCGGGGAGCTGTTTTTT
NA TRBJ2-2 TRBV21-1 NA CASSKDRGCGGELFF TGTGCCAGCAGCAAAGACAGGGGGTGTGGCGGGGAGCTGTTTTTT
NA TRBJ1-1 TRBV28 NA CASSLPGGNTEAFF TGTGCCAGCAGTTTACCCGGGGGGAACACTGAAGCTTTCTTT
NA TRBJ2-2 TRBV6-5 NA CASSYLNTGELFF TGTGCCAGCAGTTACCTGAACACCGGGGAGCTGTTTTTT
NA TRBJ2-7 TRBV5-1 TRBD2 CASSLALAGNEQYF TGCGCCAGCAGCTTGGCACTAGCGGGAAACGAGCAGTACTTC
NA TRBJ2-5 TRBV7-2 TRBD2 CASSLGLAETQYF TGTGCCAGCAGCTTGGGACTAGCGGAGACCCAGTACTTC
NA TRBJ2-7 TRBV27 NA CASSPSRGPYEQYF TGTGCCAGCAGCCCCTCCAGGGGTCCCTACGAGCAGTACTTC
NA TRBJ2-7 TRBV28 NA CASARGQVQYF TGTGCCAGCGCGCGGGGGCAGGTGCAGTACTTC
NA TRBJ2-7 TRBV6-5 NA CASTRLPYEQYF TGTGCCAGCACCCGACTCCCCTACGAGCAGTACTTC
NA TRBJ1-2 TRBV30 NA CAWSPKTGQNYGYTF TGTGCCTGGAGTCCTAAAACCGGACAGAACTATGGCTACACCTTC
NA TRBJ2-1 TRBV11-2 TRBD1 CASSYEGTVNEQFF TGTGCCAGCAGCTACGAGGGGACAGTGAATGAGCAGTTCTTC
NA TRBJ2-3 TRBV6-4 NA CASSVDYTDTQYF TGTGCCAGCAGTGTGGACTACACAGATACGCAGTATTTT
once TRBJ2-3 TRBV6-6 NA CASRPGFSGADTQYF TGTGCCAGCAGACCAGGGTTTTCAGGAGCAGATACGCAGTATTTT
NA TRBJ2-5 TRBV5-1 NA CASSTNIQGTQYF TGCGCCAGCAGCACCAACATCCAGGGTACCCAGTACTTC
NA TRBJ1-4 TRBV2 NA CASERVLGEKLFF TGTGCCAGTGAGCGGGTCCTTGGGGAAAAACTGTTTTTT
NA TRBJ1-2 TRBV30 NA CAWSVGQVTNYGYTF TGTGCCTGGAGTGTTGGGCAGGTGACTAACTATGGCTACACCTTC
NA TRBJ1-5 TRBV18 TRBD1 CASSPPAGGFDQPQHF TGTGCCAGCTCTCCCCCGGCAGGGGGTTTTGATCAGCCCCAGCATTTT
NA TRBJ2-3 TRBV30 NA CAWRESTDTQYF TGTGCCTGGCGGGAGAGCACAGATACGCAGTATTTT
NA TRBJ2-2 TRBV29-1 NA CSVRGGQNTGELFF TGCAGCGTTCGCGGGGGCCAAAACACCGGGGAGCTGTTTTTT
NA TRBJ2-3 TRBV18 NA CASSPKSRTSTDTQYF TGTGCCAGCTCACCGAAATCGCGGACTAGCACAGATACGCAGTATTTT
NA TRBJ2-2 TRBV2 NA CARGTTINTGELFF TGTGCCAGAGGGACAACTATAAACACCGGGGAGCTGTTTTTT
NA TRBJ1-2 TRBV28 NA CASSLGRGGYGYTF TGTGCCAGCAGTTTAGGGAGAGGTGGCTATGGCTACACCTTC
NA TRBJ2-3 TRBV5-1 TRBD2 CASSLDLAGGTDTQYF TGCGCCAGCAGCTTGGATCTAGCGGGAGGCACAGATACGCAGTATTTT
NA TRBJ1-2 TRBV4-1 NA CASSQGGSGYGYTF TGCGCCAGCAGCCAAGGAGGGTCGGGCTATGGCTACACCTTC
NA TRBJ1-2 TRBV30 NA CASYRSSNYGYTF TGTGCCTCGTACAGATCATCTAACTATGGCTACACCTTC
few TRBJ2-2 TRBV19 NA CASSMDYFGELFF TGTGCCAGTAGTATGGACTACTTCGGGGAGCTGTTTTTT
NA TRBJ2-1 TRBV5-1 TRBD2 CASSLSGRIYNEQFF TGCGCCAGCAGCTTAAGCGGGAGGATATACAATGAGCAGTTCTTC
NA TRBJ2-3 TRBV9 TRBD1 CASSAPPGTGGTDTQYF TGTGCCAGCAGCGCCCCTCCCGGGACAGGGGGCACAGATACGCAGTATTTT
NA TRBJ2-7 TRBV5-1 TRBD2 CASTLTSGSWEQYF TGCGCCAGCACCTTAACTAGCGGGAGTTGGGAGCAGTACTTC
few TRBJ1-5 TRBV7-2 NA CASSLVLWADSNQPQHF TGTGCCAGCAGCTTAGTCTTGTGGGCAGATAGCAATCAGCCCCAGCATTTT
NA TRBJ1-4 TRBV2 NA CASRLTGFATNEKLFF TGTGCCAGCAGGCTAACAGGGTTCGCAACTAATGAAAAACTGTTTTTT
few TRBJ2-3 TRBV7-8 TRBD1 CASSLAGQNTDTQYF TGTGCCAGCAGCTTAGCGGGACAGAACACAGATACGCAGTATTTT
NA TRBJ1-2 TRBV28 NA CASSARGGVGGYTF TGTGCCAGCAGTGCTCGGGGGGGAGTGGGTGGCTACACCTTC
NA TRBJ2-1 TRBV10-3 TRBD2 CAISLGGGIPHEQFF TGTGCCATCAGTCTCGGGGGGGGGATCCCCCATGAGCAGTTCTTC